This T cell receptor (beta chain) was documented in a study of vaccination and CD4 T cells after COVID-19. Study-level background: Every participant had a vaccine, which was either BNT162b2 or mRNA-1273, given in two doses.

Trimming cost V 3 bases and J 7 bases; bases outside gene matches: 2. The CDR3 is made up of 13 amino acids. Looked up from germline, CDR1 is SGHDT and CDR2 is YYEEEE. Treatment noted: roughly 10-day PBMC culture with coronavirus spike peptide pools or control peptides (ViraFEST assay). Ahead of the COVID-19 pandemic (2011-2018), the CD4+ T cells of the unexposed donor were collected. Notes on this clonotype: Antigen specificity is unknown.

Oncomine TCR Beta short-read sequencing was applied to DNA from cultured CD4+ T cells. The template was genomic DNA from cultured CD4+ T cells. TCRdb ran MiXCR on the PCR reads and lists one entry per CDR3 protein. In the table there are a few thousand distinct CDR3 sequences, 60% of which are singletons. This TCR came from a human donor in good health. The chain couples TRBV5-6 to TRBJ1-1; 11 bases are a match to TRBD1. Material for sequencing was CD4+ T cells from blood, cultured in vitro. CDR3 sequence reads: CASSWTGGIEAFF. CDR3 sequence (DNA): TGTGCCAGCAGCTGGACAGGGGGCATTGAAGCTTTCTTT.